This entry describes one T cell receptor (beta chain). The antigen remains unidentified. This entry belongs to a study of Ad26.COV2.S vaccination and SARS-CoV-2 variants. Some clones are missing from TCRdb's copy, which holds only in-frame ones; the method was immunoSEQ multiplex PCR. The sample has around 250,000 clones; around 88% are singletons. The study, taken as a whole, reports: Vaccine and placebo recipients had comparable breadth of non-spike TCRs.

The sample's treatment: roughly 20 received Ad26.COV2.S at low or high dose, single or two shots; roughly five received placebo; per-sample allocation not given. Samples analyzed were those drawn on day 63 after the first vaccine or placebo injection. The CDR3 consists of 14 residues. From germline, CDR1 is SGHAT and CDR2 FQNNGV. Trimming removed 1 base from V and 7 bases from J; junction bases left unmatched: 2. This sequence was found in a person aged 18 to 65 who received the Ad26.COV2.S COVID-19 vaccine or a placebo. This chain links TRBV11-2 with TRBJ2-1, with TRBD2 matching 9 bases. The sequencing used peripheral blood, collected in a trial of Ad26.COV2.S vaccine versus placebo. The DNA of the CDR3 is TGTGCCAGCAGCTTAGTTCTAGCGGGGAATGAGCAGTTCTTC. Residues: CASSLVLAGNEQFF.